The subject of this entry is one TCR beta chain. The antigen is undetermined. This entry is derived from a study of cytomegalovirus exposure and HLA in healthy donors. The study, taken as a whole, reports: A cluster of highly shared sequence variants was likely a sequencing artifact.

Germline V gene sequence: CDR1 LNHDA, CDR2 SQIVND (reference sequence). The CDR3 is made up of 15 amino acids. Deletions cut 1 base from V and 0 bases from J, with 7 bases between. Primers: 60 Vbeta forward and 13 Jbeta reverse. TCRdb's copy holds only in-frame clones and misses some; the assay was immunoSEQ multiplex PCR. This table holds roughly 180,000 clones, roughly 85% found once. This TCR was recovered from a man aged 50-60 years in good health and CMV-seropositive. Input material: PBMCs. The V and J genes are TRBV19 and TRBJ1-5; D gene uncertain. Here the CDR3 DNA reads TGTGCCAGTAGTATAGGAGGAGGTAGCAATCAGCCCCAGCATTTT. Translation gives CASSIGGGSNQPQHF.